This TCR beta chain was recorded in a study of graft-versus-host responses after intestinal transplantation. The CDR3 extends over 16 amino acids. Trimming took 3 bases from V and 0 from J; bases not matched to a gene: 5. The germline CDR1 and CDR2 sequences are MNHNS and SASEGT. Findings of the study overall: Some patients had graft-donor T cell macrochimerism, and their allografts showed high graft-versus-host to host-versus-graft clonal ratios. The authors found GvH clones in recipient marrow, some appearing first in ileum or blood.

Sequencing was performed with immunoSEQ multiplex PCR; in TCRdb, only in-frame clones are kept and a portion is missing. Of about 86,000 clones in the sample, 88% were seen once. This clone was found a few times. No antigen is known for it. The clonotype was recovered from a human donor who was the organ donor for an intestinal transplant. This sample comprised unstimulated CD4+ T cells sorted from spleen or lymph node cells, obtained before transplant. The chain joins TRBV6-1 to TRBJ1-5; 7 positions agree with TRBD1. In DNA form, the CDR3 reads TGTGCCAGCAGTGATCCGGGACAGATTAGCAATCAGCCCCAGCATTTT. Translated: CASSDPGQISNQPQHF.